This entry features one T cell receptor beta chain sequence. Sequenced by immunoSEQ multiplex PCR; TCRdb stores in-frame clones only, minus some. Of fewer than 70,000 clones detected, about 86% appear once; the ten largest clones hold approximately 5.4%. The V gene's germline CDR1 is LNHDA and CDR2 SQIVND (reference sequence). The CDR3 sequence is 14 residues long. The J segment lost 8 bases and the V segment lost 4 bases, leaving 6 bases of the junction unmatched. This entry comes from a study of technical replicates of blood from a few donors. This TCR came from a human donor in good health. Some clones in this sample may be carry-over from other donors' samples. The rearrangement links TRBV19 to TRBJ2-4; TRBD1 agrees at 9 bases. Sequenced material: PBMCs. CDR3 DNA: TGTGCCAGTAGTACGGGACAGGGAGTTGACATTCAGTACTTC. Protein sequence: CASSTGQGVDIQYF.